The 5 T cell receptor beta chains reported below all come from one sample, sequenced in a study of Ad26.COV2.S vaccination and SARS-CoV-2 variants. Assay used: immunoSEQ multiplex PCR; TCRdb lists only in-frame clones, some missing. The table shows approximately 300,000 clones, with 85% occurring only once. The treatment: about 20 received Ad26.COV2.S at low or high dose, single or two shots; roughly five received placebo; per-sample allocation not given. Specimens were obtained on day 63 following the first vaccine or placebo injection. Sequencing used peripheral blood, obtained in a trial of Ad26.COV2.S vaccine versus placebo. Receptors originate from a person aged 18-65 years who received the Ad26.COV2.S COVID-19 vaccine or a placebo.

This sequence joins TRBV6-5 and TRBJ2-1, with D perhaps TRBD1 or TRBD2 (5 bases each). CDR3 length: 13 amino acids. Germline assignment: CDR1 MNHEY and CDR2 SVGAGI. Trimming removed 6 bases at V and 4 bases at J, with 10 bases between. CDR3 in DNA: TGTGCCAGCAGGGACGGGGCTTACAATGAGCAGTTCTTC. It is translated as CASRDGAYNEQFF.

The gene calls are TRBV10-1 and TRBJ2-7; 9 nucleotides agree with TRBD1. CDR1 WNHNN and CDR2 SYGVQD come from the germline V gene (reference sequence). There are 12 residues in the CDR3. The V and J ends lost 11 bases and 5 bases, in that order; junction bases with no gene match: 7. The CDR3 nucleotides read TGCGCCTTCCGGGACAGGGTTAACGAGCAGTACTTC. It specifies CAFRDRVNEQYF.

In DNA, the CDR3 is TGTGCCAGCAGCCACCGGGACAGGGCGAATGGCTACACCTTC. Amino acids: CASSHRDRANGYTF. V gene TRBV6-2 or TRBV6-3 combines with J gene TRBJ1-2, with TRBD1 matching over 9 bases. The ends lost 6 bases at V and 6 bases at J; junction bases unmatched: 8. Germline-derived CDR1 and CDR2 are MNHEY and SVGEGT. There are 14 residues in the CDR3.

The rearrangement uses TRBV7-6 and TRBJ2-3; D tentatively fits TRBD1 or TRBD2 (5 bases each). This CDR3 is 14 amino acids long. Germline V gene lookup returns CDR1 SGHVS and CDR2 FNYEAQ. V gave up 1 base and J gave up 6 bases, with 11 bases separating them. This CDR3 reads CASSLGGEADTQYF. In DNA form, the CDR3 reads TGTGCCAGCAGCTTAGGAGGGGAAGCGGATACGCAGTATTTT.

V is TRBV12-3 or TRBV12-4 and J is TRBJ1-2, with unresolved D. V was trimmed by 5 bases and J by 6 bases, leaving 10 bases between them. The CDR3 consists of 12 residues. CDR3 DNA: TGTGCCAGCAGTCCGAACCGGGATGGCTACACCTTC. This encodes CASSPNRDGYTF.